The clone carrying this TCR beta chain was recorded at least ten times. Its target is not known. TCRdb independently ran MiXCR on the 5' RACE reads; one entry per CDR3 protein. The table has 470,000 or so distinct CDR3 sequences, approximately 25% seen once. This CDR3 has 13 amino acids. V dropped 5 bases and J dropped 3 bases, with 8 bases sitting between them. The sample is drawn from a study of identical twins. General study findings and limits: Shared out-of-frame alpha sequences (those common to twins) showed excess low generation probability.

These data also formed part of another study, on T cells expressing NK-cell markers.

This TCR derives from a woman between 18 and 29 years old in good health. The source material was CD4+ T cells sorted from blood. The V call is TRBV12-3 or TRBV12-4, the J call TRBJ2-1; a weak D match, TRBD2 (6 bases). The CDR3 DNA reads TGTGCCAGCAGTCGGGGGTTCTACAATGAGCAGTTCTTC. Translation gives CASSRGFYNEQFF.